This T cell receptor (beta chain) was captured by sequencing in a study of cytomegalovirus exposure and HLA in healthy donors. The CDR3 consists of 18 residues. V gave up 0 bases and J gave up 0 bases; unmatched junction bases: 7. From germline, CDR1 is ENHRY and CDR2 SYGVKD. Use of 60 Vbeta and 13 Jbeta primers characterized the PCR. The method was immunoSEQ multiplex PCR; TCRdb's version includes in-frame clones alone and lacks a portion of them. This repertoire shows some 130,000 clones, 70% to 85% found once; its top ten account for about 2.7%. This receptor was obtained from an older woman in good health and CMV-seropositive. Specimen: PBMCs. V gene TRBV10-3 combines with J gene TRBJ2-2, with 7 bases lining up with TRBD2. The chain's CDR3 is CAISESKGRGSNTGELFF. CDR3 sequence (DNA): TGTGCCATCAGTGAGTCGAAGGGGAGGGGCTCGAACACCGGGGAGCTGTTTTTT.